These 29 T cell receptor beta chains share one sample of origin, sequenced in a study of cytomegalovirus exposure and HLA in healthy donors. PCR used 60 Vbeta primers and 13 Jbeta primers. Assay used: immunoSEQ multiplex PCR; TCRdb lists only in-frame clones, some missing. Found here are 140,000 to 150,000 clones, around 84% of them singletons; the top ten hold over 2%. Sequenced: PBMCs. Receptors were obtained from a boy younger than 10 in good health and CMV-seronegative.

This chain joins TRBV7-8 and TRBJ2-5; 8 positions match TRBD2. The CDR3 extends over 17 amino acids. The J segment lost 5 bases and the V segment lost 5 bases, leaving 16 bases of the junction unmatched. Germline CDR1 SGHVS, CDR2 FQNEAQ. This CDR3 reads CASSPSGSGGVPETQYF. The DNA of the CDR3 is TGTGCCAGCAGCCCGTCAGGGTCGGGAGGGGTTCCGGAGACCCAGTACTTC.

V is TRBV12-5 and J is TRBJ1-5, with TRBD1 identical over 9 bases. This CDR3 comprises 15 residues. Looked up from germline, CDR1 is LGHNT and CDR2 is FRNRAP. The ends lost 6 bases at V and 6 bases at J; junction bases unmatched: 9. The CDR3 region is CASGPDRGYGQPQHF. DNA for the CDR3: TGTGCTAGTGGCCCCGACAGGGGGTACGGTCAGCCCCAGCATTTT. Based on the CDR3 plus reference TRBV12-5 and TRBJ1-5, the full variable domain is DARVTQTPRHKVTEMGQEVTMRCQPILGHNTVFWYRQTMMQGLELLAYFRNRAPLDDSGMPKDRFSAEMPDATLATLKIQPSEPRDSAVYFCASGPDRGYGQPQHFGDGTRLSIL.

The rearrangement links TRBV11-3 to TRBJ2-5; 10 bases line up with TRBD2. The length of the CDR3 is 15 residues. Germline assignment: CDR1 SGHNT and CDR2 YENEEA. The V and J ends lost 1 base and 3 bases, in that order; junction bases with no gene match: 2. The CDR3 coding sequence is TGTGCCAGCAGCTTAGCTCTAGCGGGAGAAGAGACCCAGTACTTC. It yields the protein CASSLALAGEETQYF. Variable domain in full (rest from reference TRBV11-3 and TRBJ2-5): EAGVVQSPRYKIIEKKQPVAFWCNPISGHNTLYWYLQNLGQGPELLIRYENEEAVDDSQLPKDRFSAERLKGVDSTLKIQPAELGDSAVYLCASSLALAGEETQYFGPGTRLLVL.

The J gene is TRBJ2-3, the V gene TRBV25-1, with TRBD1 matching over 8 bases. The CDR3 runs to 15 residues. CDR1 is MGHDK and CDR2 is SYGVNS in the germline V gene. V lost 5 bases, J lost 1 base, and 5 bases stayed unmatched. CDR3 sequence: CASSLTGDGTDTQYF. DNA of the CDR3: TGTGCCAGCAGTTTGACAGGGGACGGCACAGATACGCAGTATTTT.

This clone was seen only once. This chain connects TRBV11-1 to TRBJ2-1, with TRBD2 matching over 14 bases. Germline trimming cut 1 base from V and 6 bases from J; bases unmatched to any gene: 2. The CDR3 runs to 16 residues. Per the germline V gene, CDR1 is SGHAT and CDR2 is FQDESV (reference sequence). The CDR3 bases are TGTGCCAGCAGCTTAGGGACTAGCGGGGGGTTCAATGAGCAGTTCTTC. Protein: CASSLGTSGGFNEQFF.

The chain couples TRBV2 to TRBJ2-2, with TRBD2 matching 8 bases. This CDR3 contains 16 residues. The V and J ends lost 5 bases and 5 bases, in that order; junction bases with no gene match: 10. CDR1 and CDR2 from the germline V gene are SNHLY and FYNNEI. CDR3 amino acids: CASSPMASGSTGELFF. In DNA form, the CDR3 reads TGTGCCAGCAGTCCCATGGCTAGCGGGTCGACCGGGGAGCTGTTTTTT.

The CDR3 nucleotides are TGTGCCAGCAGTCCCACAGGGGGAAGGACTGAAGCTTTCTTT. It translates to CASSPTGGRTEAFF. The chain joins TRBV6-5 to TRBJ1-1; 8 bases map to TRBD1. The CDR3 length is 14 residues. Per the germline V gene, CDR1 is MNHEY and CDR2 is SVGAGI. With 5 bases clipped from V and 5 bases from J, the junction kept 7 bases outside the gene matches.

The rearrangement links TRBV15 to TRBJ1-2; TRBD1 aligns across 7 bases. The trim removed 8 bases at V and 4 bases at J, leaving 4 bases unmatched. The CDR3 covers 12 residues. Germline V lookup: CDR1 LNHNV, CDR2 YYDKDF (reference sequence). CDR3 region: CATAPGGYGYTF. The CDR3 region has the DNA TGTGCCACCGCCCCAGGGGGCTATGGCTACACCTTC.

This chain joins TRBV7-3 and TRBJ2-2; 8 bases map to TRBD2. Germline loops: CDR1 SGHTA, CDR2 FQGTGA. The V and J ends lost 0 bases and 3 bases, in that order; junction bases with no gene match: 12. The CDR3 covers 19 residues. The CDR3 here is CASSLTPSGRGRDTGELFF. In DNA, the CDR3 is TGTGCCAGCAGCTTAACTCCCAGCGGGAGAGGTCGTGACACCGGGGAGCTGTTTTTT.

This clone was found once. The J gene is TRBJ2-7, the V gene TRBV18, with D maybe TRBD1 (6 bases). Deletions cut 4 bases from V and 2 bases from J, with 9 bases between. There are 13 residues in the CDR3. Germline V lookup: CDR1 KGHSH, CDR2 LQKENI. The CDR3 DNA reads as TGTGCCAGCTCACTGGACAGCACCTACGAGCAGTACTTC. Its translation is CASSLDSTYEQYF.

The rearrangement joins TRBV10-3 to TRBJ2-7, with TRBD1 matching over 7 bases. V shed 1 base and J 4 bases; nucleotides not matched to a gene: 7. Per the germline V gene, CDR1 is ENHRY and CDR2 is SYGVKD. CDR3 length: 15 amino acids. CDR3 sequence reads: CAISELPGGGYEQYF. Here the CDR3 DNA reads TGTGCCATCAGTGAGTTACCAGGGGGTGGATACGAGCAGTACTTC.

The CDR3 here is CASSGTGVSQPQHF. CDR3 DNA: TGTGCCAGCAGTGGGACAGGGGTTAGTCAGCCCCAGCATTTT. The genes are TRBV6-5 and TRBJ1-5; 10 bases are a match to TRBD1. Germline-derived CDR1 and CDR2 are MNHEY and SVGAGI. With 5 bases clipped from V and 6 bases from J, the junction kept 4 bases outside the gene matches. The CDR3 contains 14 residues.

The chain is built from TRBV5-1 and TRBJ2-3, with D maybe TRBD2 (7 bases). V lost 4 bases to trimming and J lost 0 bases, with 12 bases between them. This CDR3 has 15 residues. The germline gives CDR1 SGHRS, CDR2 YFSETQ. The CDR3 DNA follows: TGCGCCAGCAGCCTAGGGGGGGCCAGCACAGATACGCAGTATTTT. It translates to CASSLGGASTDTQYF.

V is TRBV2 and J is TRBJ2-2; 9 bases map to TRBD2. The CDR3 consists of 14 residues. V was pared by 9 bases and J by 7 bases, with 9 bases of the junction left unmatched. The germline V gene has CDR1 SNHLY and CDR2 FYNNEI. The chain's CDR3 is CASIPGLAHGELFF. The CDR3 DNA sequence: TGTGCCAGTATCCCGGGACTAGCTCACGGGGAGCTGTTTTTT.

This chain connects TRBV2 to TRBJ2-5, with TRBD1 matching over 8 bases. Germline CDR1 is SNHLY and CDR2 is FYNNEI. J was trimmed by 5 bases and V by 4 bases; bases with no gene match: 6. The CDR3 extends over 14 amino acids. The CDR3 DNA is TGTGCCAGCAGTGGAGCTACAGGGGGGGAGACCCAGTACTTC. Its protein is CASSGATGGETQYF.

V is TRBV14 and J is TRBJ1-1; D is uncertain. In germline, CDR1 is SGHDN, CDR2 FVKESK. Trimming took 0 bases from V and 11 from J, leaving 10 bases between them. The CDR3 is 12 amino acids. For the CDR3, the DNA is TGTGCCAGCAGCCAAGAGTCGCCTCGGGCTTTCTTT. Its protein product is CASSQESPRAFF.

The chain is built from TRBV4-1 and TRBJ1-4; 7 bases fit TRBD1. The junction had 4 bases not matched to a gene; V was cut back by 0 bases and J by 6 bases. Germline assignment: CDR1 MGHRA and CDR2 YSYEKL. This CDR3 is built from 15 residues. The chain's CDR3 is CASSQEQGIYEKLFF. The CDR3 region has the DNA TGCGCCAGCAGCCAAGAACAGGGGATTTATGAAAAACTGTTTTTT.

V and J are TRBV25-1 and TRBJ2-1, with 8 positions matching TRBD2. Trimming cost V 4 bases and J 15 bases; bases outside gene matches: 14. CDR3 size: 14 residues. Germline-derived CDR1 and CDR2 are MGHDK and SYGVNS. For the CDR3, the DNA is TGTGCCAGCAGTGCCGTACCGGGACTAGACAGTCTGTTCTTC. Its translation is CASSAVPGLDSLFF.

This rearrangement joins TRBV11-2 to TRBJ2-1; 7 nucleotides agree with TRBD2. V gave up 5 bases and J gave up 3 bases; unmatched junction bases: 10. The CDR3 extends over 16 amino acids. Germline-derived CDR1 and CDR2 are SGHAT and FQNNGV. This CDR3 reads CASSSLIAGYYNEQFF. In DNA form, the CDR3 reads TGTGCCAGCAGCAGTCTAATAGCGGGCTACTACAATGAGCAGTTCTTC.

The chain recombines TRBV7-9 with TRBJ2-3; 7 positions match TRBD2. Germline lookup yields CDR1 SEHNR and CDR2 FQNEAQ (reference sequence). There are 16 residues in the CDR3. V was pared by 4 bases and J by 2 bases, with 9 bases of the junction left unmatched. The CDR3 sequence is CASSSTRGDLTDTQYF. The CDR3 DNA sequence: TGTGCCAGCAGCTCAACCCGGGGGGACCTCACAGATACGCAGTATTTT.

This chain joins TRBV6-1 and TRBJ2-2; 12 bases agree with TRBD2. This CDR3 has 16 amino acids. The trim removed 4 bases at V and 3 bases at J, leaving 3 bases unmatched. CDR1 is MNHNS, CDR2 SASEGT, per germline. DNA for the CDR3: TGTGCCAGCAGTGGACTAGCGGGGGAGTACACCGGGGAGCTGTTTTTT. Protein sequence: CASSGLAGEYTGELFF.

The gene calls are TRBV18 and TRBJ1-5; TRBD1 is a possible D gene (5 bases). This CDR3 is 13 amino acids long. V gave up 5 bases and J gave up 7 bases, with 12 bases separating them. Germline lookup yields CDR1 KGHSH and CDR2 LQKENI. In DNA, the CDR3 is TGTGCCAGCTCAGCAGACAGTGAACAGCCCCAGCATTTT. This translates into CASSADSEQPQHF. Combining the CDR3 with reference TRBV18 and TRBJ1-5 gives the whole variable domain NAGVMQNPRHLVRRRGQEARLRCSPMKGHSHVYWYRQLPEEGLKFMVYLQKENIIDESGMPKERFSAEFPKEGPSILRIQQVVRGDSAAYFCASSADSEQPQHFGDGTRLSIL.

V and J are TRBV18 and TRBJ1-1; no clear D gene. The CDR3 extends over 13 amino acids. The V gene lost 3 bases and the J gene lost 1 base, with 6 bases spanning the gap. Germline V CDR1 and CDR2: KGHSH, LQKENI. The CDR3 reads CASSPGRNTEAFF. The CDR3 bases are TGTGCCAGCTCACCGGGCAGGAACACTGAAGCTTTCTTT.

This chain uses TRBV7-2 with TRBJ2-7; D is unclear. This CDR3 spans 13 amino acids. V lost 5 bases to trimming and J lost 1 base, with 9 bases between them. Germline-derived CDR1 and CDR2 are SGHTA and FQGNSA. The CDR3 here is CASSTRRSYEQYF. CDR3 nucleotide sequence: TGTGCCAGCAGCACCCGCAGGTCCTACGAGCAGTACTTC.

The rearrangement uses TRBV27 and TRBJ1-2; 8 nucleotides align to TRBD1. Germline V gene sequence: CDR1 MNHEY, CDR2 SMNVEV (reference sequence). The CDR3 is 12 residues long. The ends lost 5 bases at V and 4 bases at J; junction bases unmatched: 0. The CDR3 region is CASSGQGYGYTF. The DNA of the CDR3 is TGTGCCAGCAGTGGACAGGGCTATGGCTACACCTTC.

The rearrangement uses TRBV7-3 and TRBJ2-2; the match to TRBD2 covers 7 bases. CDR3 length: 17 residues. The germline gives CDR1 SGHTA, CDR2 FQGTGA. J was trimmed by 4 bases and V by 7 bases; bases with no gene match: 15. The DNA for the CDR3 is TGTGCCAGCACCCCCCGGGGGGAAGGTCCCCCCACCGGGGAGCTGTTTTTT. Its translation is CASTPRGEGPPTGELFF.

The rearrangement uses TRBV7-9 and TRBJ1-6, with D maybe TRBD1 (6 bases). The germline V gene has CDR1 SEHNR and CDR2 FQNEAQ (reference sequence). The CDR3 runs 16 residues. V lost 1 base to trimming and J lost 7 bases, with 14 bases between them. The CDR3 coding sequence is TGTGCCAGCAGCTTAGAGCTGACAGGTAGCAATTCACCCCTCCACTTT. Translating gives CASSLELTGSNSPLHF.

V and J are TRBV11-3 and TRBJ2-3; 13 bases align to TRBD2. V shed 5 bases, J shed 0 bases, and the junction held 8 bases outside the gene matches. CDR1 and CDR2 from the germline V gene are SGHNT and YENEEA. The CDR3 contains 18 residues. The CDR3 region is CASSTRTSGGPSTDTQYF. CDR3 nucleotides: TGTGCCAGCAGCACACGGACTAGCGGGGGCCCGAGCACAGATACGCAGTATTTT. The full variable domain, rest sourced from reference TRBV11-3 and TRBJ2-3, is EAGVVQSPRYKIIEKKQPVAFWCNPISGHNTLYWYLQNLGQGPELLIRYENEEAVDDSQLPKDRFSAERLKGVDSTLKIQPAELGDSAVYLCASSTRTSGGPSTDTQYFGPGTRLTVL.

V is TRBV7-3 and J is TRBJ1-2; 8 positions agree with TRBD1. With 2 bases clipped from V and 6 bases from J, the junction kept 8 bases outside the gene matches. There are 15 residues in the CDR3. Germline lookup yields CDR1 SGHTA and CDR2 FQGTGA. CDR3 DNA sequence: TGTGCCAGCAGCTTAGGCCCGGGACAGGTGAATGGCTACACCTTC. Encoded protein: CASSLGPGQVNGYTF.